These 25 T cell receptor beta chains share one sample of origin, sequenced in a study of OX40 agonist ivuxolimab in advanced cancers. Some clones are missing from TCRdb's copy, which holds only in-frame ones; the method was immunoSEQ multiplex PCR. This table has tens of thousands of clones, about 85% appearing once. Sequencing used CD4+ or CD8+ T cells sorted from blood, obtained in a trial of the OX40 agonist ivuxolimab. The receptors stem from an adult with an advanced solid tumor such as melanoma, head and neck, liver or kidney cancer.

This chain uses TRBV20-1 with TRBJ2-3, with no clear D. This CDR3 region has 11 residues. CDR1 is DFQATT and CDR2 is SNEGSKA in the germline V gene (reference sequence). Trimming took off 5 bases at V and 2 bases at J, with 5 bases between the two ends. Here the CDR3 DNA reads TGCAGTGCTCGAGTCACAGATACGCAGTATTTT. Encoded protein: CSARVTDTQYF.

J is TRBJ1-2 and V is TRBV7-9, with D possibly TRBD1 on 6 matching bases. This CDR3 comprises 14 residues. The V gene's germline CDR1 is SEHNR and CDR2 FQNEAQ (reference sequence). Trimming removed 8 bases at V and 4 bases at J, with 17 bases between. The CDR3 DNA follows: TGTGCCAGCGGATTGGGGGCGCGGGGCTATGGCTACACCTTC. This sequence encodes CASGLGARGYGYTF.

V gene TRBV27 combines with J gene TRBJ2-5, with D unclear. The length of the CDR3 is 14 residues. CDR1 and CDR2 (germline): MNHEY, SMNVEV (reference sequence). Trimming left V 1 base short and J 3 bases short, with 9 bases between. Here the CDR3 reads CASSLFGREETQYF. CDR3 sequence (DNA): TGTGCCAGCAGTTTATTCGGCAGAGAAGAGACCCAGTACTTC.

The chain is built from TRBV28 and TRBJ2-5, with 7 nucleotides matching TRBD1. The V and J ends lost 6 bases and 3 bases, in that order; junction bases with no gene match: 10. Per germline, CDR1 MDHEN and CDR2 SYDVKM. The CDR3 loop spans 15 amino acids. The CDR3 spells CASRPAGDREETQYF. DNA for the CDR3: TGTGCCAGCAGACCTGCAGGAGACAGGGAAGAGACCCAGTACTTC.

CDR3 DNA sequence: TGTGCCAGCAGCGTAGGAGCGGGGGGGCTCTGGAGTGGTTCTGAGCAGTTCTTC. Translating it yields CASSVGAGGLWSGSEQFF. The rearrangement joins TRBV9 to TRBJ2-1; TRBD2 matches at 10 bases. Germline-derived CDR1 and CDR2 are SGDLS and YYNGEE. CDR3 size: 18 residues. Trimming at V came to 0 bases and at J to 9 bases, leaving 15 bases not matched to a gene.

In its sample, this clone was seen once. V and J are TRBV15 and TRBJ2-6; D not resolved. The CDR3 has 17 amino acids. V lost 4 bases to trimming and J lost 1 base, with 14 bases between them. Germline V gene data show CDR1 as LNHNV and CDR2 as YYDKDF (reference sequence). The CDR3 loop is CATSNSLGKSGANVLTF. The CDR3 DNA follows: TGTGCCACCAGCAACAGCTTAGGGAAATCTGGGGCCAACGTCCTGACTTTC. Full variable domain (outside the CDR3, taken from reference TRBV15 and TRBJ2-6): DAMVIQNPRYQVTQFGKPVTLSCSQTLNHNVMYWYQQKSSQAPKLLFHYYDKDFNNEADTPDNFQSRRPNTSFCFLDIRSPGLGDTAMYLCATSNSLGKSGANVLTFGAGSRLTVL.

V usage is TRBV7-9 and J usage is TRBJ2-3, with D unresolved. CDR1 is SEHNR, CDR2 FQNEAQ, per germline (reference sequence). CDR3 length: 8 residues. V was clipped by 2 bases and J by 15 bases, with 3 bases between them. The CDR3 DNA sequence: TGTGCCAGCAGCTTACTATATTTT. Residues: CASSLLYF.

This chain uses TRBV4-2 with TRBJ2-7, with 8 nucleotides matching TRBD2. The CDR3 has 14 residues. The trim removed 0 bases at V and 6 bases at J, leaving 4 bases unmatched. Germline CDR1 and CDR2: LGHNA and YNFKEQ. For the CDR3, the DNA is TGTGCCAGCAGCCAAGATGGGGCGGGAGGCGAGCAGTACTTC. This translates into CASSQDGAGGEQYF.

The chain has TRBV11-3 and TRBJ2-1; weak D call: TRBD1 (6 bases). This CDR3 is 15 amino acids long. V was clipped by 3 bases and J by 8 bases, with 17 bases between them. CDR1 and CDR2 from the germline V gene are SGHNT and YENEEA. CDR3 region: CASSLGPQGRHEQFF. In nucleotides, the CDR3 is TGTGCCAGCAGCTTGGGCCCCCAGGGGCGGCATGAGCAGTTCTTC.

The V call is TRBV7-3, the J call TRBJ2-5; 7 positions match TRBD1. The CDR3 totals 14 residues. The J segment lost 2 bases and the V segment lost 4 bases, leaving 4 bases of the junction unmatched. CDR1 is SGHTA, CDR2 FQGTGA, per germline. The CDR3 DNA follows: TGTGCCAGCAGCTCGGGACAGCCACAAGAGACCCAGTACTTC. The encoded protein is CASSSGQPQETQYF.

This clone was observed a handful of times. V and J are TRBV7-9 and TRBJ2-4; tentatively, D is TRBD1 or TRBD2 (5 bases each). Germline-derived CDR1 and CDR2 are SEHNR and FQNEAQ (reference sequence). This CDR3 has 15 amino acids. V was cut by 5 bases and J by 0 bases, with 11 bases left in between. The CDR3 loop is CASSQIGGAKNIQYF. CDR3 DNA: TGTGCCAGCAGCCAGATTGGGGGAGCCAAAAACATTCAGTACTTC.

The chain recombines TRBV19 with TRBJ2-7; D uncertain. Between the trimmed V and J ends, which lost 3 bases and 0 bases, there was a span of 21 bases. Germline lookup yields CDR1 LNHDA and CDR2 SQIVND (reference sequence). The CDR3 is 18 amino acids. CDR3 protein: CASSIRQVTNQSSYEQYF. CDR3 coding DNA: TGTGCCAGTAGTATCCGCCAGGTTACGAATCAAAGCTCCTACGAGCAGTACTTC. The whole variable domain, remainder taken from reference TRBV19 and TRBJ2-7, is DGGITQSPKYLFRKEGQNVTLSCEQNLNHDAMYWYRQDPGQGLRLIYYSQIVNDFQKGDIAEGYSVSREKKESFPLTVTSAQKNPTAFYLCASSIRQVTNQSSYEQYFGPGTRLTVT.

The gene calls are TRBV9 and TRBJ2-2, with TRBD2 matching over 8 bases. J lost 4 bases, V lost 0 bases, and 8 bases had no gene match. The CDR3 extends over 17 amino acids. Germline assignment: CDR1 SGDLS and CDR2 YYNGEE. CDR3 DNA: TGTGCCAGCAGCGTAGCTACCGGGAGGGCCGGCACCGGGGAGCTGTTTTTT. This encodes CASSVATGRAGTGELFF.

The chain joins TRBV25-1 to TRBJ2-2, with D perhaps matching TRBD1 (6 bases). Trimming cost V 3 bases and J 1 base, with 12 bases left between them. CDR3 length: 16 amino acids. Germline values: CDR1 MGHDK, CDR2 SYGVNS. This chain's CDR3 is CASSDPRGGNTGELFF. In DNA form, the CDR3 reads TGTGCCAGCAGTGACCCTAGAGGGGGGAACACCGGGGAGCTGTTTTTT.

This clone was picked up a small number of times. The chain joins TRBV5-4 to TRBJ1-1; D possibly corresponds to TRBD1 (5 bases). Per germline, CDR1 SGHNT and CDR2 YYREEE (reference sequence). The CDR3 loop spans 13 amino acids. The V gene lost 0 bases and the J gene lost 3 bases, with 6 bases spanning the gap. CDR3: CASSLVRDTEAFF. The CDR3 DNA is TGTGCCAGCAGCTTGGTCAGGGACACTGAAGCTTTCTTT. Full variable domain (missing parts from reference TRBV5-4 and TRBJ1-1): ETGVTQSPTHLIKTRGQQVTLRCSSQSGHNTVSWYQQALGQGPQFIFQYYREEENGRGNFPPRFSGLQFPNYSSELNVNALELDDSALYLCASSLVRDTEAFFGQGTRLTVV.

The gene calls are TRBV6-1 and TRBJ1-2; 7 nucleotides match TRBD1. This CDR3 has 13 residues. The germline CDR1 and CDR2 sequences are MNHNS and SASEGT. V lost 3 bases to trimming and J lost 6 bases; unmatched junction nucleotides: 4. CDR3 sequence reads: CASSERQGDGYTF. CDR3 coding DNA: TGTGCCAGCAGTGAGAGACAGGGTGATGGCTACACCTTC.

J is TRBJ2-7 and V is TRBV5-1, with D maybe TRBD1 (6 bases). Germline V gene lookup returns CDR1 SGHRS and CDR2 YFSETQ. The CDR3 runs 15 residues. Between the trimmed V and J ends, which lost 8 bases and 2 bases, there was a span of 20 bases. DNA of the CDR3: TGCGCCAGTCACCTGGACAGTGTCAGTACCTACGAGCAGTACTTC. This sequence encodes CASHLDSVSTYEQYF.

This sequence joins TRBV2 and TRBJ1-5; possible D gene TRBD1, 5 bases. CDR1 and CDR2 (germline): SNHLY, FYNNEI. CDR3 length: 17 amino acids. V was shortened by 2 bases and J by 5 bases, with 19 bases between the two germline ends. The CDR3: CASSEKGWLWVHQPQHF. The CDR3 region has the DNA TGTGCCAGCAGTGAAAAGGGGTGGCTCTGGGTGCATCAGCCCCAGCATTTT.

This clone occurred once. The chain uses TRBV5-1 and TRBJ2-3; perhaps TRBD2 as D (6 bases). Trimming shortened V by 5 bases and J by 2 bases, and 18 bases separated the two germline ends. Germline V lookup: CDR1 SGHRS, CDR2 YFSETQ. The CDR3 covers 16 residues. CDR3 nucleotides: TGCGCCAGCAGACCAGCGGGTACCTCTTCCACAGATACGCAGTATTTT. Amino acid sequence: CASRPAGTSSTDTQYF.

The rearrangement joins TRBV30 to TRBJ2-7; TRBD1 matches at 12 bases. The CDR3 is 15 amino acids. V shed 4 bases and J 6 bases; nucleotides not matched to a gene: 10. The germline CDR1 and CDR2 sequences are GTSNPN and SVGIG (reference sequence). CDR3 nucleotides: TGTGCCTGGACAGGGGACAGGGGGCAGAAAGGCGAGCAGTACTTC. Translation: CAWTGDRGQKGEQYF.

V gene TRBV19 combines with J gene TRBJ2-3; D perhaps matches TRBD2 (5 bases). This CDR3 is 13 amino acids long. Looked up from germline, CDR1 is LNHDA and CDR2 is SQIVND (reference sequence). Trimming removed 1 base at V and 7 bases at J, with 9 bases between. CDR3 sequence: CASSIAGSNTQYF. CDR3 DNA: TGTGCCAGTAGTATAGCGGGGTCTAATACGCAGTATTTT.

The chain is built from TRBV6-1 and TRBJ1-1; weak D call: TRBD1 (6 bases). V lost 6 bases and J lost 4, with 12 bases in between. Germline V CDR1 and CDR2: MNHNS, SASEGT. This CDR3 is built from 13 residues. CDR3 region: CASRLQGSTEAFF. For the CDR3, the DNA is TGTGCCAGCAGGTTACAGGGTAGCACTGAAGCTTTCTTT.

The rearrangement joins TRBV6-5 to TRBJ1-2, with D perhaps matching TRBD1 (6 bases). The CDR3 covers 13 residues. Germline values: CDR1 MNHEY, CDR2 SVGAGI. The V gene lost 6 bases and the J gene lost 8 bases, with 16 bases spanning the gap. As DNA, the CDR3 is TGTGCCAGCAGAACTACAGGGTCGCGGGGCTACACCTTC. Translating gives CASRTTGSRGYTF.

This clone was picked up a small number of times. This sequence joins TRBV19 and TRBJ2-2; 8 bases line up with TRBD2. CDR1 is LNHDA, CDR2 SQIVND, per germline (reference sequence). Trimming cost V 9 bases and J 0 bases; bases outside gene matches: 6. The CDR3 covers 15 residues. CDR3 sequence: CASSPLAANTGELFF. The CDR3 DNA reads TGTGCCAGCTCCCCACTAGCGGCGAACACCGGGGAGCTGTTTTTT.

The rearrangement links TRBV4-3 to TRBJ2-1, with D possibly TRBD1 on 5 matching bases. Trimming shortened V by 4 bases and J by 11 bases, and 18 bases separated the two germline ends. The CDR3 totals 14 residues. Germline-derived CDR1 and CDR2 are LGHNA and YSLEER. CDR3 residues: CASSLQGAPGQQFF. In nucleotides, the CDR3 is TGCGCCAGCAGCCTACAAGGGGCTCCAGGTCAGCAGTTCTTC.